This T cell receptor beta chain was obtained from a study of CD8 T cell repertoires and HIV-1 epitope variants. Study information: Controls were a CMV, EBV and flu peptide pool, Ebola AY9 negative control, and no-peptide well. Equal numbers of autologous T cell-negative cells presented antigen to enriched T cells. Epitopes were three Gag families plus Nef HW9 and YT9.

Generated by immunoSEQ multiplex PCR, the TCRdb table keeps only in-frame clones and is missing some. Of some 100,000 clones in the sample, 60% to 80% were seen once. Germline-derived CDR1 and CDR2 are SGHVS and FNYEAQ. CDR3 length equals 15 residues. Trimming shortened V by 4 bases and J by 4 bases, and 16 bases separated the two germline ends. The V gene is TRBV7-6, the J gene TRBJ2-5, with a tentative D call TRBD1 (6 bases). This sequence was found in a male donor with HIV. The sequenced sample consisted of uncultured baseline CD8+ T cells from peripheral blood mononuclear cells (PBMCs). In nucleotides, the CDR3 is TGTGCCAGCAGCTCAGGGCCAGGGGATGGAGAGACCCAGTACTTC. It encodes CASSSGPGDGETQYF.